This entry lists 27 T cell receptor beta chains sequenced from one sample in a study of T-cell memory formation after mild COVID-19. TCRdb re-called the 5' RACE reads through MiXCR, storing one row per CDR3 protein. Counted here are under 550,000 distinct CDR3 sequences, 15% to 20% occurring once; the ten biggest clones make up 9% to 15%. The sequencing input was PBMCs or a T cell subset sorted from them (not recorded which). These receptors all stem from an adult woman who had mild COVID-19 (a few samples of this study predate the infection). Cell type and time point are not known.

This clonotype was seen a handful of times. V gene TRBV12-3 or TRBV12-4 combines with J gene TRBJ2-5; 8 nucleotides agree with TRBD2. The J segment lost 5 bases and the V segment lost 4 bases, leaving 6 bases of the junction unmatched. The CDR3 consists of 14 residues. The CDR3, as DNA: TGTGCCAGCAGTTCCCGGGGGGGCCTGGAGACCCAGTACTTC. Translated, it gives CASSSRGGLETQYF.

This clonotype was counted a few times. The chain combines TRBV11-3 with TRBJ2-1; 7 positions agree with TRBD1. This CDR3 region has 14 residues. In germline, CDR1 is SGHNT, CDR2 YENEEA. V lost 1 base and J lost 9; bases outside the gene matches: 6. The CDR3 loop reads CASSLAGTAFEQFF. In DNA, the CDR3 is TGTGCCAGCAGCTTAGCCGGGACAGCCTTTGAGCAGTTCTTC.

This clonotype has more than one count but fewer than ten. The CDR3 nucleotides are TGTGCCTGGAGTGTAGTGGGTTACACTGAAGCTTTCTTT. Protein product: CAWSVVGYTEAFF. This rearrangement joins TRBV30 to TRBJ1-1; D not resolved. The CDR3 spans 13 residues. Trimming pared 0 bases from V and 3 bases from J, leaving 8 bases between. In germline, CDR1 is GTSNPN, CDR2 SVGIG (reference sequence).

About this clonotype itself: One base away lies a much larger clone, so this may be a sequencing read error. The rearrangement links TRBV4-2 to TRBJ2-5, with 13 bases fitting TRBD2. After removal of 1 base from V and 1 base from J, the junction contained 0 bases not matched to a gene. The CDR3 totals 16 residues. Germline V lookup: CDR1 LGHNA, CDR2 YNFKEQ. This CDR3 reads CASSQGTSGSQETQYF. The CDR3, as DNA: TGTGCCAGCAGCCAAGGGACTAGCGGGAGCCAAGAGACCCAGTACTTC.

This clonotype was seen a few times. The chain is built from TRBV7-9 and TRBJ2-6; the D gene is possibly TRBD1 (5 bases). V dropped 5 bases and J dropped 2 bases, with 16 bases sitting between them. Germline V lookup: CDR1 SEHNR, CDR2 FQNEAQ (reference sequence). The CDR3 has 17 amino acids. CDR3 region: CASSPPGALTGANVLTF. For the CDR3, the DNA is TGTGCCAGCAGCCCCCCTGGGGCCTTGACTGGGGCCAACGTCCTGACTTTC.

The J gene is TRBJ2-2, the V gene TRBV6-5; 14 nucleotides agree with TRBD2. V trimming: 5 bases; J trimming: 7 bases; junction bases outside the gene matches: 9. CDR3 size: 17 residues. Germline loops: CDR1 MNHEY, CDR2 SVGAGI. CDR3 amino acids: CASSGPGLAGASGELFF. The CDR3 region has the DNA TGTGCCAGCAGTGGGCCGGGACTAGCGGGAGCTAGCGGGGAGCTGTTTTTT.

V gene TRBV2 combines with J gene TRBJ1-2; the match to TRBD1 covers 11 bases. V lost 7 bases and J lost 2; bases outside the gene matches: 15. The CDR3 is 18 residues long. Germline lookup yields CDR1 SNHLY and CDR2 FYNNEI. The CDR3 reads CASTGLRTGGAGNYGYTF. CDR3 sequence (DNA): TGTGCCAGCACCGGGCTCAGGACAGGGGGCGCTGGGAACTATGGCTACACCTTC.

J is TRBJ2-3 and V is TRBV30, with D possibly matching TRBD2 (6 bases). The germline CDR1 and CDR2 sequences are GTSNPN and SVGIG (reference sequence). The CDR3 runs to 15 residues. Trimming took 4 bases from V and 0 from J, leaving 14 bases between them. Here the CDR3 DNA reads TGTGCCTGGAAAAGTCACAGCGGGAGCACAGATACGCAGTATTTT. It codes for CAWKSHSGSTDTQYF.

This clonotype was detected a few times. This rearrangement joins TRBV18 to TRBJ1-5, with 9 bases fitting TRBD1. The CDR3 runs 16 residues. Germline values: CDR1 KGHSH, CDR2 LQKENI. J lost 6 bases, V lost 2 bases, and 8 bases had no gene match. CDR3 DNA sequence: TGTGCCAGCTCACCAGAAGGGACAGGGTTTAGTCAGCCCCAGCATTTT. It translates to CASSPEGTGFSQPQHF.

This clonotype has just a few counts. This chain uses TRBV4-1 with TRBJ2-3, with 7 nucleotides matching TRBD2. Trimming cost V 1 base and J 5 bases; bases outside gene matches: 15. Germline V gene data show CDR1 as MGHRA and CDR2 as YSYEKL. The CDR3 is made up of 18 amino acids. This CDR3 reads CASSQAIASRGGRDTQYF. The CDR3 nucleotides read TGCGCCAGCAGCCAAGCCATAGCTTCGAGGGGAGGGAGAGATACGCAGTATTTT.

The chain uses TRBV3-1 and TRBJ2-2; 7 bases are a match to TRBD2. The CDR3 length is 17 residues. V shed 2 bases and J 7 bases; nucleotides not matched to a gene: 13. Germline CDR1 reads LGHDT; CDR2 reads YNNKEL (reference sequence). Here the CDR3 reads CASSQRQSGAWSGELFF. The CDR3 DNA reads TGTGCCAGCAGCCAAAGGCAAAGCGGGGCCTGGAGCGGGGAGCTGTTTTTT.

This chain links TRBV4-2 with TRBJ1-3, with a weak D call TRBD1 (5 bases). V shed 1 base and J shed 2 bases, with 18 bases lying between them. The CDR3 is 18 residues long. Per the germline V gene, CDR1 is LGHNA and CDR2 is YNFKEQ. Here the CDR3 reads CASSQAGGTGSAGNTIYF. The CDR3 DNA is TGTGCCAGCAGCCAAGCTGGTGGGACGGGGTCCGCTGGAAACACCATATATTTT.

This clonotype was observed a handful of times. The genes are TRBV7-9 and TRBJ2-5, with 7 bases that match TRBD2. The germline gives CDR1 SEHNR, CDR2 FQNEAQ (reference sequence). Losses at the gene ends were 1 base for V and 1 base for J; bases not matched to a gene: 3. The CDR3 totals 15 residues. The CDR3 spells CASSLGRGSQETQYF. CDR3 DNA: TGTGCCAGCAGCTTAGGGCGGGGGTCCCAAGAGACCCAGTACTTC.

This clonotype was recorded a few times. This chain uses TRBV10-2 with TRBJ2-1; D is uncertain. The CDR3 has 14 amino acids. V lost 6 bases, J lost 2 bases, and 11 bases lay in between. Germline V lookup: CDR1 WSHSY, CDR2 SAAADI. The CDR3 DNA follows: TGCGCCAGCAGAACAGACCAGCCCTACAATGAGCAGTTCTTC. It codes for CASRTDQPYNEQFF.

This clonotype was observed a few times. This sequence joins TRBV5-1 and TRBJ2-3; D is unresolved. The CDR3 totals 14 residues. In germline, CDR1 is SGHRS, CDR2 YFSETQ. V was pared by 7 bases and J by 2 bases, with 14 bases between. The chain's CDR3 is CASRTGRYTDTQYF. For the CDR3, the DNA is TGCGCCAGCCGCACTGGGCGGTACACAGATACGCAGTATTTT.

J is TRBJ1-6 and V is TRBV5-6, with 8 bases matching TRBD1. This CDR3 has 17 amino acids. The junction had 5 bases not matched to a gene; V was cut back by 3 bases and J by 0 bases. Germline V gene lookup returns CDR1 SGHDT and CDR2 YYEEEE. CDR3 amino acids: CASSWGTGDSYNSPLHF. The CDR3 DNA is TGTGCCAGCAGCTGGGGGACAGGCGACTCCTATAATTCACCCCTCCACTTT. The complete variable domain, with remaining parts taken from reference TRBV5-6 and TRBJ1-6, reads DAGVTQSPTHLIKTRGQQVTLRCSPKSGHDTVSWYQQALGQGPQFIFQYYEEEERQRGNFPDRFSGHQFPNYSSELNVNALLLGDSALYLCASSWGTGDSYNSPLHFGNGTRLTVT.

This clonotype was detected only a few times. The V gene is TRBV20-1, the J gene TRBJ2-7, with 10 nucleotides matching TRBD1. Germline loops: CDR1 DFQATT, CDR2 SNEGSKA (reference sequence). V gave up 3 bases and J gave up 4 bases; unmatched junction bases: 9. The CDR3 is 15 residues long. CDR3 nucleotides: TGCAGTGCTAGGTCGCCCGGGACAGGGGATTACGAGCAGTACTTC. It is translated as CSARSPGTGDYEQYF.

There are a few counts of this clonotype. The chain is built from TRBV12-3 or TRBV12-4 and TRBJ1-1; D remains unclear. The CDR3 contains 13 residues. V was shortened by 0 bases and J by 5 bases, with 7 bases between the two germline ends. CDR3 sequence: CASSLASGTEAFF. In DNA, the CDR3 is TGTGCCAGCAGTTTAGCCTCGGGGACTGAAGCTTTCTTT.

This clonotype came up a few times. This chain joins TRBV11-1 and TRBJ1-1, with 8 bases fitting TRBD1. CDR3 length: 18 residues. Losses at the gene ends were 6 bases for V and 4 bases for J; bases not matched to a gene: 19. The V gene's germline CDR1 is SGHAT and CDR2 FQDESV (reference sequence). The CDR3 here is CASRRTGRGLSVGTEAFF. The CDR3 coding sequence is TGTGCCAGCAGACGGACAGGGCGGGGGTTGTCGGTGGGCACTGAAGCTTTCTTT.

This chain links TRBV5-1 with TRBJ2-3; 7 nucleotides line up with TRBD1. Germline-derived CDR1 and CDR2 are SGHRS and YFSETQ. The CDR3 extends over 15 amino acids. J lost 6 bases, V lost 4 bases, and 11 bases had no gene match. In nucleotides, the CDR3 is TGCGCCAGCAGCCTTGGGTCAGGGGGATCCGATACGCAGTATTTT. Translated: CASSLGSGGSDTQYF.

V gene TRBV24-1 combines with J gene TRBJ1-1; 7 positions match TRBD1. Germline V gene lookup returns CDR1 KGHDR and CDR2 SFDVKD. This CDR3 contains 13 residues. The V gene end was trimmed by 4 bases and the J gene end by 7 bases; junction bases not matched to a gene: 5. The CDR3 here is CATSEPGQREAFF. The DNA for the CDR3 is TGTGCCACCAGTGAGCCGGGACAGCGTGAAGCTTTCTTT.

The chain joins TRBV6-6 to TRBJ1-1; D possibly corresponds to TRBD1 (5 bases). This CDR3 is built from 15 residues. The germline gives CDR1 MNHNY, CDR2 SVGAGI (reference sequence). Trimming removed 1 base from V and 5 bases from J, with 14 bases in between. The CDR3 is CASSYFHMGRTEAFF. The DNA for the CDR3 is TGTGCCAGCAGTTACTTCCACATGGGGCGGACTGAAGCTTTCTTT.

This clonotype was seen more than once but under ten times. The chain has TRBV12-3 or TRBV12-4 and TRBJ1-4; TRBD1 is a possible D gene (6 bases). The CDR3 has 16 amino acids. Trimming shortened V by 6 bases and J by 5 bases, and 19 bases separated the two germline ends. DNA for the CDR3: TGTGCCAGCAGGTCAGGGAACCGGGGGCAAAATGAAAAACTGTTTTTT. This encodes CASRSGNRGQNEKLFF.

This clonotype was recorded a few times. The V call is TRBV19, the J call TRBJ1-2, with D uncertain. The CDR3 spans 13 residues. Trimming stripped 3 bases from V and 5 bases from J, with 10 bases between. Germline V gives CDR1 LNHDA, CDR2 SQIVND (reference sequence). CDR3 protein: CASSMSGWYGYTF. The CDR3 coding sequence is TGTGCCAGTAGTATGTCGGGATGGTATGGCTACACCTTC.

This clonotype was recorded a few times. CDR3 sequence reads: CASSPRGGGGYGYTF. The CDR3, as DNA: TGCGCCAGCAGCCCCCGGGGCGGGGGAGGATATGGCTACACCTTC. The rearrangement links TRBV5-1 to TRBJ1-2, with D perhaps TRBD1 (5 bases). The germline V gene encodes CDR1 SGHRS and CDR2 YFSETQ. Trimming took 4 bases from V and 5 from J, leaving 18 bases between them. This CDR3 is 15 amino acids long.

The chain couples TRBV4-2 to TRBJ2-5, with D tentatively TRBD2 (6 bases). Germline loops: CDR1 LGHNA, CDR2 YNFKEQ. There are 15 residues in the CDR3. Trimming shortened V by 0 bases and J by 4 bases, and 12 bases separated the two germline ends. The CDR3 sequence is CASSQERGLGETQYF. The DNA of the CDR3 is TGTGCCAGCAGCCAAGAACGGGGACTGGGAGAGACCCAGTACTTC.

This clonotype was seen only a few times. The V call is TRBV4-1, the J call TRBJ2-1; 10 positions agree with TRBD1. The germline V gene has CDR1 MGHRA and CDR2 YSYEKL. Germline trimming cut 2 bases from V and 3 bases from J; bases unmatched to any gene: 4. This CDR3 has 16 residues. CDR3 sequence reads: CASSQTGTGVYNEQFF. CDR3 sequence (DNA): TGCGCCAGCAGCCAAACCGGGACAGGGGTCTACAATGAGCAGTTCTTC.